The 13 T cell receptor beta chains in this list originate from one sample, sequenced in a study of human T cells and chemical hapten exposure. As for time point: patch test 1, 2 weeks after DPC sensitization. Described treatment: therapeutic diphenylcyclopropenone sensitization with weekly scalp DPC. TCRdb reprocessed the RACE reads via MiXCR and lists one record per CDR3 protein. The sample includes approximately 71,000 distinct CDR3 sequences, roughly 9.2% seen only once; the top ten take around 3.3%. The sample in question was whole blood, obtained in connection with sensitization to the hapten diphenylcyclopropenone (DPC). These receptors were taken from a woman in her 40s with alopecia areata. Some clones in this sample may be carry-over from other donors' samples.

This clonotype was detected many times. This chain links TRBV9 with TRBJ2-7; D possibly corresponds to TRBD1 (7 bases). This CDR3 region has 16 residues. Germline V lookup: CDR1 SGDLS, CDR2 YYNGEE. Trimming removed 1 base from V and 1 base from J, with 15 bases in between. In DNA form, the CDR3 reads TGTGCCAGCAGCGTATCCGCGGGACAGCTTTCCTACGAGCAGTACTTC. Encoded protein: CASSVSAGQLSYEQYF.

V is TRBV18 and J is TRBJ2-2; the D gene is possibly TRBD2 (6 bases). Trimming removed 2 bases from V and 7 bases from J, with 11 bases in between. The CDR3 is made up of 14 amino acids. Germline loops: CDR1 KGHSH, CDR2 LQKENI. The CDR3 here is CASSPAGEVGELFF. The CDR3 coding sequence is TGTGCCAGCTCACCAGCTGGGGAGGTCGGGGAGCTGTTTTTT.

In this sample, this clonotype turned up many times. This chain uses TRBV6-4 with TRBJ2-7, with 9 bases aligning to TRBD2. The CDR3 totals 15 residues. Trimming at V came to 6 bases and at J to 3 bases, leaving 9 bases not matched to a gene. Per the germline V gene, CDR1 is MRHNA and CDR2 is SNTAGT. The chain's CDR3 is CASRTERGDFYEQYF. The CDR3 DNA reads TGTGCCAGCAGGACAGAGCGGGGGGATTTCTACGAGCAGTACTTC.

The sample holds many counts of this clonotype. The V call is TRBV25-1, the J call TRBJ1-4; no definite D call. Germline V gene sequence: CDR1 MGHDK, CDR2 SYGVNS. Trimming cost V 6 bases and J 4 bases, with 9 bases left between them. The CDR3 consists of 13 residues. As DNA, the CDR3 is TGTGCCAGCAGATACGGGAGTAATGAAAAACTGTTTTTT. It encodes CASRYGSNEKLFF.

This clonotype was recorded many times. This chain links TRBV27 with TRBJ2-5, with 10 bases matching TRBD2. This CDR3 region has 16 residues. The J segment lost 5 bases and the V segment lost 2 bases, leaving 8 bases of the junction unmatched. Germline CDR1 and CDR2: MNHEY and SMNVEV (reference sequence). CDR3 bases: TGTGCCAGCAGTTTACTCGAGCGGGGGGGCTTTGAGACCCAGTACTTC. Translated, it gives CASSLLERGGFETQYF.

The chain recombines TRBV20-1 with TRBJ2-7; D is unresolved. Germline lookup yields CDR1 DFQATT and CDR2 SNEGSKA (reference sequence). Trimming shortened V by 2 bases and J by 2 bases, and 16 bases separated the two germline ends. This CDR3 spans 15 amino acids. CDR3 sequence: CSARPLRGSTYEQYF. The CDR3 DNA sequence: TGCAGTGCTAGACCCCTGCGAGGTAGCACCTACGAGCAGTACTTC.

The rearrangement uses TRBV7-3 and TRBJ2-7; D remains ambiguous. Per the germline V gene, CDR1 is SGHTA and CDR2 is FQGTGA. V was cut by 7 bases and J by 7 bases, with 17 bases left in between. This CDR3 is 13 amino acids long. The CDR3: CASTPTPVGEQYF. Here the CDR3 DNA reads TGTGCCAGCACCCCGACTCCGGTGGGGGAGCAGTACTTC. The variable domain in full, with the rest retrieved from reference TRBV7-3 and TRBJ2-7, is GAGVSQTPSNKVTEKGKYVELRCDPISGHTALYWYRQSLGQGPEFLIYFQGTGAADDSGLPNDRFFAVRPEGSVSTLKIQRTERGDSAVYLCASTPTPVGEQYFGPGTRLTVT.

The chain employs TRBV7-2 and TRBJ1-1, with D unclear. CDR1 is SGHTA, CDR2 FQGNSA, per germline. The V and J ends lost 0 bases and 6 bases respectively, with 11 bases between them. There are 14 residues in the CDR3. The CDR3 sequence is CASSLARGKAEAFF. The CDR3 bases are TGTGCCAGCAGCTTAGCGCGGGGTAAGGCTGAAGCTTTCTTT.

This clonotype turned up a few times. The chain joins TRBV30 to TRBJ2-7, with D unresolved. Trimming removed 0 bases at V and 3 bases at J, with 15 bases between. Germline V CDR1 and CDR2: GTSNPN, SVGIG (reference sequence). This CDR3 comprises 15 residues. The CDR3 spells CAWSVLKTPNYEQYF. The CDR3 bases are TGTGCCTGGAGTGTGCTGAAGACTCCGAACTACGAGCAGTACTTC.

The chain links TRBV4-1 to TRBJ1-4, with a weak D call TRBD1 (5 bases). The CDR3 covers 19 residues. Germline loops: CDR1 MGHRA, CDR2 YSYEKL. V was shortened by 0 bases and J by 3 bases, with 20 bases between the two germline ends. CDR3 coding DNA: TGCGCCAGCAGCCAAGAGCCTCTGGGGCTCTGGTCGTCTAATGAAAAACTGTTTTTT. This translates into CASSQEPLGLWSSNEKLFF.

This clonotype has ten or more counts. This CDR3 is missing its conserved last phenylalanine or tryptophan, likely due to a read error. The rearrangement joins TRBV20-1 to TRBJ1-1; weak D call: TRBD1 (5 bases). The V end lost 5 bases, the J end lost 1 base, and 8 bases lay between the germline ends. Germline values: CDR1 DFQATT, CDR2 SNEGSKA (reference sequence). This CDR3 spans 12 amino acids. The CDR3 nucleotides are TGCAGTGCTGGACACCCGAACACTGAAGCTTTCTCT. Translation: CSAGHPNTEAFS.

This clonotype was seen a handful of times. The V call is TRBV5-7, the J call TRBJ2-7; D possibly corresponds to TRBD1 (6 bases). TRBV5-7 falls under the ORF class, with uncertain function. V shed 4 bases and J shed 3 bases, with 17 bases lying between them. CDR3 length: 15 amino acids. The CDR3 nucleotides are TGTGCCAGCAGCCACCCTGGACAGTTTGGCTACGAGCAGTACTTC. Protein product: CASSHPGQFGYEQYF.

This clonotype was detected a few times. The CDR3 loop reads CASSLGSWSGNTIYF. In DNA, the CDR3 is TGTGCCAGCAGTTTGGGTTCGTGGTCTGGAAACACCATATATTTT. The V gene is TRBV12-3 or TRBV12-4, the J gene TRBJ1-3; D ambiguous. The CDR3 has 15 residues. V was shortened by 3 bases and J by 1 base, with 10 bases between the two germline ends.